This TCR beta chain was retrieved from a study of T cell changes during pregnancy in multiple sclerosis. Looked up from germline, CDR1 is LNHNV and CDR2 is YYDKDF (reference sequence). The ends lost 1 base at V and 5 bases at J; junction bases unmatched: 14. The CDR3 has 21 amino acids. TCRdb's copy holds only in-frame clones and misses some; the assay was immunoSEQ multiplex PCR. The data contain some 110,000 clones, about 89% of them singletons. The TCR sequence derives from a female donor with multiple sclerosis, enrolled in a pregnancy study. V and J are TRBV15 and TRBJ2-1; the match to TRBD2 covers 16 bases. Here the sequenced sample was peripheral blood, taken before pregnancy. The CDR3 coding sequence is TGTGCCACCAGCAGAGCCTCCAAAGTCGGGACTAGCGGGGGGGTAAACAATGAGCAGTTCTTC. Translating it yields CATSRASKVGTSGGVNNEQFF.